This T cell receptor (beta chain) is drawn from a study of blood T cell repertoires in COVID-19. Germline loops: CDR1 SGHRS, CDR2 YFSETQ. V was clipped by 0 bases and J by 1 base, with 7 bases between them. The CDR3 runs to 15 residues. Seattle's cohort entered during active infection and was followed longitudinally. Source study methods: Researchers report that nucleated cell counts were estimated from reference gene primer amplification. Profiled with immunoSEQ multiplex PCR; TCRdb holds only in-frame clones, not every one. The V and J calls and clone size come from that table; D and trimming were worked out from the DNA. The repertoire holds more than 60,000 clones, with about nine tenths as singletons.

This chain links TRBV5-1 with TRBJ2-2; weak D call: TRBD1 (5 bases). The sequence came from a woman in her fifties or sixties with COVID-19, enrolled during active disease. The specimen was peripheral blood. CDR3 nucleotide sequence: TGCGCCAGCAGCTTGGCCCAGGGGAACACCGGGGAGCTGTTTTTT. As protein: CASSLAQGNTGELFF.